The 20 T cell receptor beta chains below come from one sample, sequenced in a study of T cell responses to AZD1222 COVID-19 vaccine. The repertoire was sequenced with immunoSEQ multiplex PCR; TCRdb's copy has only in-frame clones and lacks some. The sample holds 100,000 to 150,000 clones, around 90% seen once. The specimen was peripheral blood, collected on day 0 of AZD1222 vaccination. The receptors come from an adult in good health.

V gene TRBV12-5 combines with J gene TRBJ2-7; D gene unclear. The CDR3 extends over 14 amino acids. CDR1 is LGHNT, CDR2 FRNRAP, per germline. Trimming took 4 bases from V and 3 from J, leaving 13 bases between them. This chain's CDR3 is CASGSPHLSYEQYF. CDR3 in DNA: TGTGCTAGTGGTTCCCCCCACCTAAGCTACGAGCAGTACTTC.

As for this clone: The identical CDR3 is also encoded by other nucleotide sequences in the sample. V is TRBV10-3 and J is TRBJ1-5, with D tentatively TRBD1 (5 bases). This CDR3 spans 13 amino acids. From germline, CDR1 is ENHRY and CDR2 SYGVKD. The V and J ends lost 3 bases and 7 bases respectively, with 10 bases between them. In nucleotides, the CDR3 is TGTGCCATCAGTGACAGGGTCGGGCAGCCCCAGCATTTT. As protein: CAISDRVGQPQHF.

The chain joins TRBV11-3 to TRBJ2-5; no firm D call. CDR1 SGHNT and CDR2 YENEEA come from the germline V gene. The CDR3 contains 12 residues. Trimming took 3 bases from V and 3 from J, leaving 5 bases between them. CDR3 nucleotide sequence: TGTGCCAGCAGCTTTTTGGAAGAGACCCAGTACTTC. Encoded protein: CASSFLEETQYF.

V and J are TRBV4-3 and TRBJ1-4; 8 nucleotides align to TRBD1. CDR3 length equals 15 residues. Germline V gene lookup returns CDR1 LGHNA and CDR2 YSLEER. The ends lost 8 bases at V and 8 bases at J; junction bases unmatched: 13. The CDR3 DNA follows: TGCGCCAGCGGGCGGTACAGGGGGAAGAGGGAAAAACTGTTTTTT. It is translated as CASGRYRGKREKLFF.

CDR3 region: CASSRLAGENTGELFF. CDR3 sequence (DNA): TGTGCCAGCAGTAGACTAGCGGGTGAGAACACCGGGGAGCTGTTTTTT. The chain combines TRBV6-6 with TRBJ2-2, with TRBD2 matching over 10 bases. J was trimmed by 1 base and V by 5 bases; bases with no gene match: 4. CDR1 MNHNY and CDR2 SVGAGI come from the germline V gene (reference sequence). The CDR3 totals 16 residues.

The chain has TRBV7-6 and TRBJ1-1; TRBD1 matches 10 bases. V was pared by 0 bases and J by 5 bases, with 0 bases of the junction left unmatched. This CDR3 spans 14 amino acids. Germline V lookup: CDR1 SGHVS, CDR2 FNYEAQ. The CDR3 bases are TGTGCCAGCAGCTTAGCGGGACAGGGGACTGAAGCTTTCTTT. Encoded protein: CASSLAGQGTEAFF.

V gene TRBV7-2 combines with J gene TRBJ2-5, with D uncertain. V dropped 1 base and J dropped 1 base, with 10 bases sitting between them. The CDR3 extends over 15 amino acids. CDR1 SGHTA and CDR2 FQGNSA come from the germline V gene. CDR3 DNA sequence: TGTGCCAGCAGCTTAGTTACAGCCATCCAAGAGACCCAGTACTTC. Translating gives CASSLVTAIQETQYF.

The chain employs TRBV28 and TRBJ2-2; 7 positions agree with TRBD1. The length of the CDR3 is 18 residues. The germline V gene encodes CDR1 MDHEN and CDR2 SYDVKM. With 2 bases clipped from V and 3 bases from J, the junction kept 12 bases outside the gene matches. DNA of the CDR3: TGTGCCAGCAGTTTAATCGACAGGGCGAGTTCGTACACCGGGGAGCTGTTTTTT. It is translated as CASSLIDRASSYTGELFF.

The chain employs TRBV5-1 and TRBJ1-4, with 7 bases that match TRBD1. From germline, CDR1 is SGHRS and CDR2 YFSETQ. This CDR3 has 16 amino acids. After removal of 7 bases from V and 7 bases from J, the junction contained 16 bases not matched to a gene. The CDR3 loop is CASRYRRSGGGEKLFF. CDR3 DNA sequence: TGCGCCAGCCGCTACCGCCGATCAGGGGGTGGTGAAAAACTGTTTTTT. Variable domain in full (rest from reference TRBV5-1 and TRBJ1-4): KAGVTQTPRYLIKTRGQQVTLSCSPISGHRSVSWYQQTPGQGLQFLFEYFSETQRNKGNFPGRFSGRQFSNSRSEMNVSTLELGDSALYLCASRYRRSGGGEKLFFGSGTQLSVL.

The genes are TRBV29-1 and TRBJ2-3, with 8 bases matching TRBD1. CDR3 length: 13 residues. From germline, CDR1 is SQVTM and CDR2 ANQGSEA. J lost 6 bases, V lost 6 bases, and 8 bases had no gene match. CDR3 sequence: CSVWTGLMDTQYF. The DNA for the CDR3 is TGCAGCGTCTGGACAGGGTTAATGGATACGCAGTATTTT.

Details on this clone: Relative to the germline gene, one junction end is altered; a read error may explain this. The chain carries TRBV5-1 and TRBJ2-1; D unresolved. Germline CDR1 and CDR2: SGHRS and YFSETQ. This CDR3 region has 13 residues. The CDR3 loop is CASSLAVDNEQFF. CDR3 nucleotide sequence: TGCGCCAGCAGCTTGGCCGTAGACAATGAACAGTTCTTC.

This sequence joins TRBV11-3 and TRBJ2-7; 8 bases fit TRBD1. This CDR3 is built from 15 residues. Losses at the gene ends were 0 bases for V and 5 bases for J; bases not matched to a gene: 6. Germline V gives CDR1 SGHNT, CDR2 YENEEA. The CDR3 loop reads CASSLEGRGHDEQYF. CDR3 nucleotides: TGTGCCAGCAGCTTAGAAGGCAGGGGGCACGACGAGCAGTACTTC.

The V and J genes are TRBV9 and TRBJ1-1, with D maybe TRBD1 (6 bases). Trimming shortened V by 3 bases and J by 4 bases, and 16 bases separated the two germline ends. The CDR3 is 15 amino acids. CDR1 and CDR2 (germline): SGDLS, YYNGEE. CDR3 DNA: TGTGCCAGCAGCGAGCACAGGGAGGGCCGCACTGAAGCTTTCTTT. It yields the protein CASSEHREGRTEAFF.

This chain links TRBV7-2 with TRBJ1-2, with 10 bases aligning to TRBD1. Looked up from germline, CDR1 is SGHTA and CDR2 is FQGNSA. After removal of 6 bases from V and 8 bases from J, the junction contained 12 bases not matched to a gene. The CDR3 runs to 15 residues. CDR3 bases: TGTGCCAGCAGAAAAAGGGACAGGGGTTCGGCCGGCTACACCTTC. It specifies CASRKRDRGSAGYTF.

CDR3 amino acids: CASSGTQGYNEQFF. The CDR3 DNA reads as TGTGCCAGCAGCGGAACACAGGGATACAATGAGCAGTTCTTC. The chain joins TRBV5-4 to TRBJ2-1, with D possibly TRBD1 on 6 matching bases. Looked up from germline, CDR1 is SGHNT and CDR2 is YYREEE (reference sequence). Deletions cut 4 bases from V and 4 bases from J, with 12 bases between. The CDR3 consists of 14 residues.

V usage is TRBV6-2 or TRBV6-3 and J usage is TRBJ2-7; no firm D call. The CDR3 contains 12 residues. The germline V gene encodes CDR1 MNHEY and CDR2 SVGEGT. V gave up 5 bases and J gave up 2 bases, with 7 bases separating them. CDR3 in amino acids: CASSPVAYEQYF. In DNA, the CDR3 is TGTGCCAGCAGTCCAGTCGCCTACGAGCAGTACTTC.

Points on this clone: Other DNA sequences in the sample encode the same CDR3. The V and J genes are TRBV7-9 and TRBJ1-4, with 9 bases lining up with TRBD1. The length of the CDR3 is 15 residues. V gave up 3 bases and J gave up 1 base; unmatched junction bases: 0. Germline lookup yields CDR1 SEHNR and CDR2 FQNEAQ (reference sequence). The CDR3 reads CASSLGQGTNEKLFF. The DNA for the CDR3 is TGTGCCAGCAGCTTGGGACAGGGAACTAATGAAAAACTGTTTTTT.

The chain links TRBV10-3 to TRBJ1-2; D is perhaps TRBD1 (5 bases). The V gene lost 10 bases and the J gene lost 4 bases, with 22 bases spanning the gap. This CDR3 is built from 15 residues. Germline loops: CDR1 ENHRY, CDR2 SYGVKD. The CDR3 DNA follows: TGTGCCACGCAGTCGACAGATCGATCCACCTATGGCTACACCTTC. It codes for CATQSTDRSTYGYTF.

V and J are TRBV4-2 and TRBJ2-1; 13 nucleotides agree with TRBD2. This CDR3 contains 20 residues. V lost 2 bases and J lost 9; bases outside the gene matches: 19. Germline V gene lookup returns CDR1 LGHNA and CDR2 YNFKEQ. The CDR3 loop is CASSQPRTSGSSRPRGEQFF. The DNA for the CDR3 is TGTGCCAGCAGCCAACCCCGGACTAGCGGGAGTAGTAGACCAAGGGGTGAGCAGTTCTTC.

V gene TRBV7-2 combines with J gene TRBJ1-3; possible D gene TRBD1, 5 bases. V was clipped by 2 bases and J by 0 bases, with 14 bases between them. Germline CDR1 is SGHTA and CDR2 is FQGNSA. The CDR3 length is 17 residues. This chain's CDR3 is CASSLRGGVSSGNTIYF. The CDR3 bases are TGTGCCAGCAGCTTAAGAGGAGGGGTCAGCTCTGGAAACACCATATATTTT.